Sequencing of this TCR beta chain was carried out in a study of T cells in localized non-small cell lung cancer. Study-level points and caveats: Clonality peaked in uninvolved adjacent lung rather than tumor. A denser population of T cells in blood accompanied longer overall survival. The appearance of a median 57 of the top 100 tumor clones was seen in adjacent lung.

Assay: immunoSEQ multiplex PCR; the TCRdb copy retains only in-frame clones and omits some. In the table there are about 25,000 clones, approximately 83% of which are singletons. About this clone: Its antigen remains unidentified.

With 6 bases removed from V and 6 bases from J, the gap between germline ends came to 18 bases. This CDR3 has 15 amino acids. Germline V CDR1 and CDR2: MNHEY, SVGAGI. Specimen: peripheral blood, collected before any cancer treatment. The rearrangement uses TRBV6-5 and TRBJ2-1; D is possibly TRBD2 (7 bases). This sequence originates from an older male donor with stage II squamous cell lung carcinoma. The DNA of the CDR3 is TGTGCCAGCAGCCCAGGGGCAGCGGGAATCAATGAGCAGTTCTTC. Amino acids: CASSPGAAGINEQFF.